Reported below is one T cell receptor (beta chain). This record belongs to a study of blood T cell repertoires in COVID-19. In the original analysis: Quantification of nucleated cells was approximated via reference gene primer amplification. Libraries were prepared by immunoSEQ multiplex PCR; TCRdb keeps only in-frame clonotypes and omits some of them. That table is the source of V, J and clone size, and D and trimming were worked out from the DNA. The sample has 65,000 to 75,000 clones; 80% to 90% are singletons. Germline V lookup: CDR1 ENHRY, CDR2 SYGVKD. This CDR3 comprises 13 residues. Trimming took 6 bases from V and 6 from J, leaving 15 bases between them.

This receptor was obtained from a man older than 75 with acute or convalescent COVID-19. Specimen: peripheral blood. V usage is TRBV10-3 and J usage is TRBJ2-7, with D perhaps TRBD2 (5 bases). CDR3 region: CAIRSSGYGEQYF. In DNA form, the CDR3 reads TGTGCCATCAGGAGCTCGGGGTACGGCGAGCAGTACTTC.